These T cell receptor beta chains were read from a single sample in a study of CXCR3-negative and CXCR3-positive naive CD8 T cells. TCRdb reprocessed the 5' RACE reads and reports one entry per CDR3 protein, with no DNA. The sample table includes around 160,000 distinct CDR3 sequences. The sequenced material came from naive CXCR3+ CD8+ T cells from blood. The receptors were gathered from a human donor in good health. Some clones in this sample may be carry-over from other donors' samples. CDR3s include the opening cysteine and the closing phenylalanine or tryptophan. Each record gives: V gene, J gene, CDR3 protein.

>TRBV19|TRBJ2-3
CASSIGRQGVIDTQYF
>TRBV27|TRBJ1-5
CASNDRGQPQHF
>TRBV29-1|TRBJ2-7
CSVEDSGGNEQYF
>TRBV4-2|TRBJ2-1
CASSQVEAGGPNNEQFF
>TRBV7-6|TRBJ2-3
CASSSRQGYTDTQYF
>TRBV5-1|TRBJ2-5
CAGAQGRQETQYF
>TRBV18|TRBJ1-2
CASSPPPGLHYGYTF
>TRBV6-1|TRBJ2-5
CASSEDNRETQYF
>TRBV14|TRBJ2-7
CASSRFGGEAGDEQYF
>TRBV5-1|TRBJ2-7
CASSLGSTGTGVTLYEQYF
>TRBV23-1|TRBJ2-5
CASSQWGGLQETQYF
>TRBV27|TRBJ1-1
CASSPVPDGYTEAFF
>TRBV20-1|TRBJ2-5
CSASTSGQETQYF
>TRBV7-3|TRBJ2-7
CASSQTTGDEQYF
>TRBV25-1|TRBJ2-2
CASKVAGVDTGELFF
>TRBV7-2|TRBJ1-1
CASSSTSMNTEAFF
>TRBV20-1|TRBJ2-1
CSARGEIGNEQFF
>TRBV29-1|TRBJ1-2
CSAGGEYYGYTF
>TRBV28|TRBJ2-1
CASSWTSGSNNEQFF
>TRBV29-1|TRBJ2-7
CSAGQGIYEQYF
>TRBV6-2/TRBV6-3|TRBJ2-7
CASSPFDRASYEQYF
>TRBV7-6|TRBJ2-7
CASSLDGTGYEQYF
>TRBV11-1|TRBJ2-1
CASSPGPRNYNEQFF
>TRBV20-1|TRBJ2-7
CSATDRGLKNEQYF
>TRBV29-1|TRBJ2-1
CSVELGSSYNEQFF
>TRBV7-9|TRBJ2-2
CASSPHGNTGELFF
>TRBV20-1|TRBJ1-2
CSARDGTGPYGYTF
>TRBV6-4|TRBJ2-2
CASSVSGFNTGELFF
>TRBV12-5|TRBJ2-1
CASGNGGNEQFF
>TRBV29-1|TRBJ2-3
CSASGIWTGRTTDTQYF
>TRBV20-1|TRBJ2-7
CSASGQDIRWEQYF
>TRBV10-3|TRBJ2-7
CAISGGLKQYF
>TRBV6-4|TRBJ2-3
CASSDSDTDTQYF
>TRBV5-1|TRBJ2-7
CASSNGQALIPYEQYF
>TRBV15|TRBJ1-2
CATSSPKRYTYGYTF
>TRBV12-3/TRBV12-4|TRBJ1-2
CASSLALQGRHGYTF
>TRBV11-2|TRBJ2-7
CASTASGSTFEQYF
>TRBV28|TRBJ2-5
CASKLAGNQETQYF
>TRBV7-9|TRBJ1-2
CASSSMTGSHYGYTF
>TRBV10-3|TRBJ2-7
CAISPGQGYEQYF
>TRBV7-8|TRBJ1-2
CASSLAVYNYGYTF
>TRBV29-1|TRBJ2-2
CSALDSGSTGELFF
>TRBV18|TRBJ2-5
CASGPGRNQETQYF
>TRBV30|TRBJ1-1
CAWIQTDLNTEAFF
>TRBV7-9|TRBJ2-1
CASSLAGGYYNEQFF